The 18 T cell receptor beta chains listed next were all sequenced from one sample in a study of CD8 T cells in Susac syndrome. Roughly 0.45 to 1 ug RNA was reverse transcribed with random hexamers. One entry per CDR3 protein results from TCRdb running MiXCR on the immunoSEQ multiplex PCR reads. The table has some 170,000 distinct CDR3 sequences, less than 95% seen once. The sequenced sample was CD4+ T cells from PBMCs. The receptors shown here come from a human donor in good health.

In nucleotides, the CDR3 is TGCAGTGCCCCGGGGACGGGAGGTTCCTACGAGCAGTACTTC. Its translation: CSAPGTGGSYEQYF. The J gene is TRBJ2-7, the V gene TRBV20-1, with 7 positions matching TRBD2. The CDR3 runs 14 residues. J gave up 1 base and V 6 bases, and 9 bases lay outside the gene matches. The germline V gene has CDR1 DFQATT and CDR2 SNEGSKA (reference sequence).

This rearrangement joins TRBV14 to TRBJ2-3, with D tentatively TRBD2 (5 bases). This CDR3 is built from 11 residues. V lost 4 bases and J lost 14, with 13 bases in between. Per germline, CDR1 SGHDN and CDR2 FVKESK. CDR3 residues: CASSLNGDTYF. The CDR3 DNA reads as TGTGCCAGCAGCCTAAACGGGGATACGTATTTT.

The V and J genes are TRBV24-1 and TRBJ1-5, with 9 bases that match TRBD1. Germline values: CDR1 KGHDR, CDR2 SFDVKD. V trimming: 5 bases; J trimming: 1 base; junction bases outside the gene matches: 2. This CDR3 contains 15 residues. The CDR3 region has the DNA TGTGCCACCAGTGCGACAGGGGGAAGCAATCAGCCCCAGCATTTT. Encoded protein: CATSATGGSNQPQHF.

The rearrangement uses TRBV28 and TRBJ2-7, with 9 bases identical to TRBD2. The CDR3 has 17 residues. The trim removed 2 bases at V and 3 bases at J, leaving 11 bases unmatched. The V gene's germline CDR1 is MDHEN and CDR2 SYDVKM. CDR3: CASSLQIWTSEIYEQYF. In nucleotides, the CDR3 is TGTGCCAGCAGTTTACAAATTTGGACTAGCGAGATCTACGAGCAGTACTTC.

This chain connects TRBV20-1 to TRBJ1-5; 8 positions match TRBD1. Germline CDR1 is DFQATT and CDR2 is SNEGSKA (reference sequence). The CDR3 runs to 14 residues. The CDR3 sequence: CSATDRGRNQPQHF. CDR3 DNA sequence: TGCAGCGCCACAGACAGGGGTAGGAATCAGCCCCAGCATTTT.

The chain has TRBV20-1 and TRBJ2-3; D tentatively fits TRBD1 or TRBD2 (5 bases each). Germline V gene data show CDR1 as DFQATT and CDR2 as SNEGSKA (reference sequence). V was cut by 4 bases and J by 4 bases, with 12 bases left in between. This CDR3 region has 13 residues. CDR3 in amino acids: CSATLRGPDTQYF. CDR3 sequence (DNA): TGCAGTGCTACCCTGAGGGGCCCAGATACGCAGTATTTT.

This clonotype showed up just a few times. The chain links TRBV7-9 to TRBJ2-7; D is uncertain. Germline V gene lookup returns CDR1 SEHNR and CDR2 FQNEAQ (reference sequence). Trimming removed 3 bases from V and 3 bases from J, with 9 bases in between. The CDR3 totals 13 residues. CDR3 sequence (DNA): TGTGCCAGCAGCTTCGGCGGCTACTACGAGCAGTACTTC. Translated, it gives CASSFGGYYEQYF. The entire variable domain, with the rest obtained from reference TRBV7-9 and TRBJ2-7, is as follows: DTGVSQNPRHKITKRGQNVTFRCDPISEHNRLYWYRQTLGQGPEFLTYFQNEAQLEKSRLLSDRFSAERPKGSFSTLEIQRTEQGDSAMYLCASSFGGYYEQYFGPGTRLTVT.

This rearrangement joins TRBV27 to TRBJ2-7; D tentatively fits TRBD1 or TRBD2 (5 bases each). This CDR3 is 13 amino acids long. Germline CDR1 and CDR2: MNHEY and SMNVEV (reference sequence). V was pared by 7 bases and J by 2 bases, with 12 bases between. Here the CDR3 reads CASIRDGTYEQYF. CDR3 bases: TGTGCCAGCATCCGGGACGGAACCTACGAGCAGTACTTC.

The table lists this clonotype with a few counts. The chain uses TRBV7-9 and TRBJ2-3; 9 bases are a match to TRBD2. Germline CDR1 is SEHNR and CDR2 is FQNEAQ (reference sequence). The CDR3 is made up of 15 amino acids. After removal of 5 bases from V and 2 bases from J, the junction contained 5 bases not matched to a gene. The CDR3 DNA is TGTGCCAGCAGCCCGGGACTAGCCAACACAGATACGCAGTATTTT. It encodes CASSPGLANTDTQYF.

The chain links TRBV14 to TRBJ2-1; 9 nucleotides match TRBD1. Trimming removed 4 bases from V and 6 bases from J; junction bases left unmatched: 7. The CDR3 consists of 15 residues. Germline V gene lookup returns CDR1 SGHDN and CDR2 FVKESK. The chain's CDR3 is CASSPPGTGFNEQFF. CDR3 bases: TGTGCCAGCAGCCCACCCGGGACAGGGTTCAATGAGCAGTTCTTC.

The genes are TRBV3-1 and TRBJ1-5, with unresolved D. V lost 4 bases, J lost 7 bases, and 17 bases lay in between. Looked up from germline, CDR1 is LGHDT and CDR2 is YNNKEL (reference sequence). The CDR3 extends over 15 amino acids. CDR3 coding DNA: TGTGCCAGCAGCCTCGGCGCTCCTCAGCAACAGCCCCAGCATTTT. Protein: CASSLGAPQQQPQHF.

J is TRBJ2-1 and V is TRBV20-1, with 11 positions matching TRBD2. Germline trimming cut 6 bases from V and 5 bases from J; bases unmatched to any gene: 6. From germline, CDR1 is DFQATT and CDR2 SNEGSKA (reference sequence). The CDR3 is 14 residues long. The CDR3 here is CSAPTSGIHNEQFF. The CDR3 DNA follows: TGCAGTGCACCGACTAGCGGGATCCACAATGAGCAGTTCTTC.

The chain employs TRBV29-1 and TRBJ1-1; the match to TRBD1 covers 7 bases. The CDR3 runs 11 residues. CDR1 is SQVTM and CDR2 is ANQGSEA in the germline V gene. V trimming: 6 bases; J trimming: 4 bases; junction bases outside the gene matches: 2. CDR3 sequence (DNA): TGCAGCGTAAAGGGGGCCACTGAAGCTTTCTTT. Its translation is CSVKGATEAFF.

The rearrangement uses TRBV6-2 or TRBV6-3 and TRBJ1-1; 7 nucleotides agree with TRBD1. The CDR3 consists of 15 residues. Germline V gene sequence: CDR1 MNHEY, CDR2 SVGEGT. V shed 2 bases and J 1 base; nucleotides not matched to a gene: 4. CDR3 in amino acids: CASSYEGQTNTEAFF. The CDR3 DNA sequence: TGTGCCAGCAGTTACGAGGGACAGACGAACACTGAAGCTTTCTTT.

This sequence joins TRBV3-1 and TRBJ2-7; maybe TRBD2 (5 bases). Germline CDR1 reads LGHDT; CDR2 reads YNNKEL (reference sequence). The CDR3 consists of 15 residues. V dropped 1 base and J dropped 0 bases, with 10 bases sitting between them. The CDR3 bases are TGTGCCAGCAGCCAAGTAGCGCAGAGCTCCTACGAGCAGTACTTC. Translation: CASSQVAQSSYEQYF.

The chain recombines TRBV20-1 with TRBJ2-1; a weak D match, TRBD2 (5 bases). The V and J ends lost 5 bases and 4 bases respectively, with 15 bases between them. Looked up from germline, CDR1 is DFQATT and CDR2 is SNEGSKA (reference sequence). The CDR3 is made up of 14 amino acids. The CDR3 nucleotides are TGCAGTGCTCCGACGGGAATGGGTTACAATGAGCAGTTCTTC. Its translation: CSAPTGMGYNEQFF.

The chain employs TRBV25-1 and TRBJ2-3, with 8 bases aligning to TRBD2. This CDR3 region has 15 residues. V was clipped by 1 base and J by 4 bases; unmatched bases: 4. Per the germline V gene, CDR1 is MGHDK and CDR2 is SYGVNS. CDR3 protein: CASSESGGKADTQYF. The DNA of the CDR3 is TGTGCCAGCAGTGAATCGGGGGGGAAGGCAGATACGCAGTATTTT.

This sequence joins TRBV29-1 and TRBJ1-2; unclear D gene. CDR3 length equals 12 residues. Germline lookup yields CDR1 SQVTM and CDR2 ANQGSEA. V was shortened by 7 bases and J by 3 bases, with 12 bases between the two germline ends. The CDR3 region is CSAPDSHYGYTF. CDR3 sequence (DNA): TGCAGCGCCCCGGACTCCCACTATGGCTACACCTTC.